This T cell receptor (beta chain) emerged from a study of post-analysis software for immune sequencing data (dated by TCRdb to 2014 to 2015). Concerning the study at large: Recorded disease courses included relapsing-remitting, secondary progressive and progressive-relapsing multiple sclerosis, with some patients lacking subtype annotation. The patient repertoires were set against eleven to twelve previously published healthy control repertoires from donors whose ages ranged from roughly 6 to 26 years. A subset of samples was prepared in parallel using single-end sample barcoding, then pooled and co-amplified after Illumina adapter ligation. General conclusions and limits of the study: Direct clustering with F measure showed strong co-clustering of samples prepared in the same batch, prompting a batch-effect correction. Four or five TRBV segments, including TRBV5-6, TRBV5-1 and TRBV20-1, were significantly more frequent in patients than controls. Compared with controls, multiple sclerosis patients had significantly lower normalized Chao1 diversity, a finding suggesting substantial peripheral T-cell clonal expansion. The control group was slightly older than the multiple sclerosis patient group.

The CDR3 goes from the cysteine to the phenylalanine over 14 residues. Kept here is only the CDR3 DNA, which spans 42 bases and is read in frame from base 1. From the germline V gene (reference sequence), CDR1 is SEHNR and CDR2 is FQNEAQ. The method behind the library was PCR. Instrument on record: Illumina HiSeq 2500. To reduce PCR and sequencing biases, unique molecular identifiers were incorporated into the TCR beta cDNA libraries. Approximately 500,000 cDNA molecules were obtained for every 1 to 10 million input T cells, so each molecule roughly corresponded to one T cell. Patient libraries were prepared and sequenced with the same protocol used for the earlier healthy control dataset. Samples belonging to the same batch were prepared together, multiplexed and sequenced on a shared HiSeq lane. As for the authors' bioinformatics: Raw barcoded reads were processed with MIGEC, and single-read molecular identifier groups were discarded before consensus assembly and CDR3 extraction. Clonotype tables were post-analysed with VDJtools, and diversity was normalized by down-sampling all datasets to the smallest sample size. Repertoire overlap clustering matched CDR3 amino acid but not nucleotide sequences to correct batch-related cross-sample contamination. TCRdb's own reprocessing of the public reads used fastp at Q25 and MiXCR and kept productive beta chains. Rows with a matching CDR3 protein are joined into one entry that keeps the most common DNA and genes. The V and J calls follow TCRdb's processing rather than the paper's. The sample table lists hundreds of thousands of distinct CDR3 sequences, under 70% of them with a count of one. The ten largest clones capture approximately 4.2% of the sample.

This clonotype was found once. It has no known antigen specificity. Base quality data are lacking; no much larger clone is found one base away. To demonstrate the VDJtools post-analysis software, the study profiled TCR beta repertoires from the peripheral blood of 10 to 15 young patients with multiple sclerosis. Multiple sclerosis patients were children and adolescents aged 6 to 15 years. The specimen was blood. The V gene is TRBV7-9 and the J gene is TRBJ2-5; 7 middle bases align to TRBD1. The last part of the DNA fits TRBJ2-7 better; the J call may be wrong. The clonotype comes from a girl aged 10 to 17 with multiple sclerosis. The DNA reads as follows: TGTGCCAGCCGCACAGGGGCGTCTTGGGGCGAGCAGTACTTC. Translated, it gives CASRTGASWGEQYF.